This TCR beta chain was recorded in a study of shared clonotypes between healthy human individuals. TCRdb's table, derived via immunoSEQ multiplex PCR, lists solely in-frame clones and lacks some. The sample shows 2 million to 2.5 million clones, approximately 94% of them seen only once. CD45RO-negative, CCR7-positively selected cells formed the naive CD8 fraction, excluding terminally differentiated effector memory CD45RA+ cells. The sequencing input was naive CD8+ T cells from PBMCs. The receptor was isolated from a man aged 18 to 30 in good health. Some clones in this sample may be carry-over from other donors' samples.

In DNA, the CDR3 is TGTGCCAGCAGTTTATCTTCTGGGGGCTTTTACGAGCAGTACTTC. Its protein is CASSLSSGGFYEQYF. The rearrangement uses TRBV27 and TRBJ2-7; the D gene is possibly TRBD1 (6 bases). Trimming took 0 bases from V and 4 from J, leaving 13 bases between them. Per the germline V gene, CDR1 is MNHEY and CDR2 is SMNVEV (reference sequence). CDR3 size: 15 residues.